This TCR beta chain was observed in a study of somatic mutations in cytotoxic T cells in rheumatoid arthritis. On the study more broadly: Collection of patient blood (approximately 30 ml EDTA) took place right after diagnosis, before any treatment. At nearly 100% purity, some V beta antibody-stained T-cell populations were flow-sorted, and these included V beta1+ cells that were sequenced for TCRB.

Once isolated by positive magnetic bead selection, the CD4+ and CD8+ cells had their purity checked by flow cytometry. The assay was immunoSEQ multiplex PCR, and TCRdb's table has in-frame clones only and misses some. The table includes about 14,000 clones, 75% to 95% detected once. General study points: No significant CD8+ T-cell clonality difference was found between rheumatoid arthritis patients and age-matched controls.

Of note for this clone: What it recognizes is unknown.

V lost 6 bases to trimming and J lost 4 bases; unmatched junction nucleotides: 5. Germline CDR1 is SGHTA and CDR2 is FQGNSA. The CDR3 consists of 16 residues. Material for sequencing was CD4+ T cells sorted from blood. This clonotype was sampled from a man between 65 and 85 years old with rheumatoid arthritis. The chain has TRBV7-2 and TRBJ2-2, with 13 bases matching TRBD2. CDR3 sequence reads: CASRLGLAGVTGELFF. CDR3 DNA sequence: TGTGCCAGCAGGCTAGGACTAGCGGGGGTCACCGGGGAGCTGTTTTTT.